These 20 T cell receptor beta chains originate from one sample sequenced in a study of blood T cell repertoires in COVID-19. Repertoires were generated with immunoSEQ multiplex PCR, while TCRdb's copy carries only in-frame clones and drops some. The sample has a few hundred thousand clones, approximately 86% seen once. The sample taken for sequencing was peripheral blood. The receptors originated from an older woman with active or convalescent COVID-19.

The chain carries TRBV6-2 or TRBV6-3 and TRBJ1-4; D perhaps matches TRBD1 (6 bases). V was cut by 6 bases and J by 6 bases, with 14 bases left in between. Per the germline V gene, CDR1 is MNHEY and CDR2 is SVGEGT. CDR3 length: 14 amino acids. The CDR3 here is CASSSPDSYEKLFF. CDR3 DNA: TGTGCCAGCAGCTCCCCGGACAGTTATGAAAAACTGTTTTTT.

The sample holds one count of this clone. The rearrangement links TRBV15 to TRBJ2-5; TRBD2 matches 10 bases. The CDR3 covers 17 residues. Trimming at V came to 0 bases and at J to 1 base, leaving 5 bases not matched to a gene. CDR1 and CDR2 from the germline V gene are LNHNV and YYDKDF (reference sequence). The CDR3 spells CATSRDRLAGVQETQYF. The CDR3 bases are TGTGCCACCAGCAGAGATCGTCTAGCGGGGGTCCAAGAGACCCAGTACTTC.

This clone was seen just once. The chain links TRBV5-5 to TRBJ1-1; D perhaps matches TRBD1 (5 bases). The V gene lost 0 bases and the J gene lost 5 bases, with 14 bases spanning the gap. CDR1 is SGHKS, CDR2 YYEKEE, per germline (reference sequence). This CDR3 spans 15 amino acids. The CDR3: CASSLAPQGRTEAFF. The CDR3, as DNA: TGTGCCAGCAGCTTGGCCCCTCAGGGAAGGACTGAAGCTTTCTTT.

The genes are TRBV3-1 (or the pseudogene TRBV3-2) and TRBJ1-3; D not resolved. This CDR3 is 16 amino acids long. V was trimmed by 4 bases and J by 5 bases, leaving 18 bases between them. From germline, CDR1 is LGHDT and CDR2 YNNKEL (reference sequence). The CDR3, as DNA: TGTGCCAGCAGCCCGAGGTCGGTGTACTGTCGAAACACCATATATTTT. This translates into CASSPRSVYCRNTIYF.

This clone was detected only a few times. V usage is TRBV3-1 (or the pseudogene TRBV3-2) and J usage is TRBJ1-1; no reliable D call. With 6 bases removed from V and 5 bases from J, the gap between germline ends came to 22 bases. The CDR3 is made up of 16 amino acids. CDR1 is LGHDT, CDR2 YNNKEL, per germline (reference sequence). The CDR3 bases are TGTGCCAGCAGTTTTCGACCTCGAGGGCTCGGAACTGAAGCTTTCTTT. This codes for CASSFRPRGLGTEAFF.

The chain is built from TRBV7-2 and TRBJ2-3, with a weak D call TRBD1 (6 bases). Trimming removed 5 bases at V and 3 bases at J, with 9 bases between. Germline V gene lookup returns CDR1 SGHTA and CDR2 FQGNSA. The CDR3 runs to 13 residues. CDR3 coding DNA: TGTGCCAGCAGCGGGGGCAGGACAGATACGCAGTATTTT. Translation: CASSGGRTDTQYF.

The genes are TRBV5-5 and TRBJ1-5; TRBD1 aligns across 8 bases. There are 17 residues in the CDR3. The germline V gene encodes CDR1 SGHKS and CDR2 YYEKEE (reference sequence). Trimming removed 0 bases from V and 0 bases from J; junction bases left unmatched: 5. CDR3 DNA: TGTGCCAGCAGCTTGGCCGGCGGACAGGGTAGCAATCAGCCCCAGCATTTT. This codes for CASSLAGGQGSNQPQHF.

This clone was seen only once. This chain connects TRBV18 to TRBJ2-2; TRBD1 agrees at 7 bases. CDR1 and CDR2 from the germline V gene are KGHSH and LQKENI. The V and J ends lost 3 bases and 1 base, in that order; junction bases with no gene match: 8. The CDR3 covers 17 residues. In DNA form, the CDR3 reads TGTGCCAGCTCACCTATAACAGGGGACGGGAACACCGGGGAGCTGTTTTTT. Encoded protein: CASSPITGDGNTGELFF.

Regarding this clone: This is likely a read error, given that the CDR3 carries no conserved phenylalanine or tryptophan at its end. The limits of the CDR3 on the DNA are not certain, so only TCRdb's listed CDR3 is given. The gene calls are TRBV12-2 and TRBJ1-6; TRBD1, the table's D call, was not compared with the DNA. TRBV12-2 is annotated as a pseudogene. Termini included, the CDR3 measures 11 amino acids. CDR3 protein: CASRPGEGTGG.

The chain links TRBV6-5 to TRBJ1-3, with D tentatively TRBD1 (6 bases). This CDR3 is built from 15 residues. Germline CDR1 reads MNHEY; CDR2 reads SVGAGI. The V end lost 2 bases, the J end lost 2 bases, and 10 bases lay between the germline ends. The CDR3 protein is CASSYEGGTGNTIYF. The CDR3 DNA is TGTGCCAGCAGTTACGAAGGGGGAACTGGAAACACCATATATTTT.

This clone was seen once. The chain carries TRBV6-2 or TRBV6-3 and TRBJ1-4; D is perhaps TRBD1 (6 bases). The CDR3 is made up of 15 amino acids. Per germline, CDR1 MNHEY and CDR2 SVGEGT. V dropped 6 bases and J dropped 0 bases, with 11 bases sitting between them. The CDR3 here is CASSPRTATNEKLFF. The DNA of the CDR3 is TGTGCCAGCAGCCCTAGGACAGCAACTAATGAAAAACTGTTTTTT.

This clone is a singleton in its sample. This chain connects TRBV24-1 to TRBJ1-5, with D maybe TRBD1 (6 bases). The V gene's germline CDR1 is KGHDR and CDR2 SFDVKD. The V gene lost 5 bases and the J gene lost 1 base, with 11 bases spanning the gap. This CDR3 spans 15 amino acids. The CDR3, as DNA: TGTGCCACCAGTGCAGGAGACAGGAGCAATCAGCCCCAGCATTTT. It specifies CATSAGDRSNQPQHF.

The chain has TRBV7-8 and TRBJ2-6, with 7 bases lining up with TRBD1. The trim removed 3 bases at V and 0 bases at J, leaving 8 bases unmatched. The germline V gene encodes CDR1 SGHVS and CDR2 FQNEAQ. This CDR3 contains 18 residues. CDR3 amino acids: CASSLAGTVVSGANVLTF. The CDR3 bases are TGTGCCAGCAGCTTGGCCGGGACAGTAGTCTCTGGGGCCAACGTCCTGACTTTC.

The J gene is TRBJ1-1, the V gene TRBV20-1; D is perhaps TRBD1 (6 bases). There are 11 residues in the CDR3. Germline V lookup: CDR1 DFQATT, CDR2 SNEGSKA (reference sequence). The ends were cut back, 5 bases at V and 7 bases at J, with 11 bases in the middle. The CDR3 loop is CSAFGQLEAFF. CDR3 nucleotide sequence: TGCAGTGCTTTCGGACAGCTTGAAGCTTTCTTT.

The CDR3 loop is CAISGQGTEAFF. In DNA form, the CDR3 reads TGTGCCATCAGCGGACAGGGGACTGAAGCTTTCTTT. V is TRBV10-3 and J is TRBJ1-1; TRBD1 matches 9 bases. Germline CDR1 ENHRY, CDR2 SYGVKD. Germline trimming cut 6 bases from V and 5 bases from J; bases unmatched to any gene: 1. This CDR3 comprises 12 residues.

V and J are TRBV11-3 and TRBJ2-3; 10 bases fit TRBD1. Germline loops: CDR1 SGHNT, CDR2 YENEEA. There are 15 residues in the CDR3. Trimming took 8 bases from V and 0 from J; bases not matched to a gene: 5. The CDR3 DNA sequence: TGTGCCAGCGCCGCGGGACAGGGGAGCACAGATACGCAGTATTTT. Translated, it gives CASAAGQGSTDTQYF.

V is TRBV5-6 and J is TRBJ1-4; no definite D call. CDR3 length equals 15 residues. V was shortened by 1 base and J by 5 bases, with 12 bases between the two germline ends. The germline CDR1 and CDR2 sequences are SGHDT and YYEEEE. In nucleotides, the CDR3 is TGTGCCAGCAGCTTGATGGGCAGGATAAATGAAAAACTGTTTTTT. Protein product: CASSLMGRINEKLFF.

V and J are TRBV5-1 and TRBJ2-1, with a tentative D call TRBD1 (6 bases). CDR1 is SGHRS and CDR2 is YFSETQ in the germline V gene. Trimming removed 5 bases from V and 5 bases from J, with 14 bases in between. The CDR3 loop spans 14 amino acids. This chain's CDR3 is CASRIRDTDNEQFF. DNA for the CDR3: TGCGCCAGCAGGATCCGGGACACGGACAATGAGCAGTTCTTC.

This chain uses TRBV6-6 with TRBJ1-2; D is unclear. The V end lost 6 bases, the J end lost 8 bases, and 19 bases lay between the germline ends. In germline, CDR1 is MNHNY, CDR2 SVGAGI (reference sequence). This CDR3 is built from 14 residues. CDR3 DNA: TGTGCCAGCAGCTCCCTCCGGGTCGGAGACGGCTACACCTTC. Residues: CASSSLRVGDGYTF.

V gene TRBV3-1 (or the pseudogene TRBV3-2) combines with J gene TRBJ2-1, with D maybe TRBD1 (6 bases). The CDR3 spans 16 residues. Germline-derived CDR1 and CDR2 are LGHDT and YNNKEL (reference sequence). V lost 4 bases and J lost 6, with 19 bases in between. The CDR3 sequence is CASSPHRTDVPNEQFF. The CDR3, as DNA: TGTGCCAGCAGCCCGCACCGGACAGATGTGCCCAATGAGCAGTTCTTC.